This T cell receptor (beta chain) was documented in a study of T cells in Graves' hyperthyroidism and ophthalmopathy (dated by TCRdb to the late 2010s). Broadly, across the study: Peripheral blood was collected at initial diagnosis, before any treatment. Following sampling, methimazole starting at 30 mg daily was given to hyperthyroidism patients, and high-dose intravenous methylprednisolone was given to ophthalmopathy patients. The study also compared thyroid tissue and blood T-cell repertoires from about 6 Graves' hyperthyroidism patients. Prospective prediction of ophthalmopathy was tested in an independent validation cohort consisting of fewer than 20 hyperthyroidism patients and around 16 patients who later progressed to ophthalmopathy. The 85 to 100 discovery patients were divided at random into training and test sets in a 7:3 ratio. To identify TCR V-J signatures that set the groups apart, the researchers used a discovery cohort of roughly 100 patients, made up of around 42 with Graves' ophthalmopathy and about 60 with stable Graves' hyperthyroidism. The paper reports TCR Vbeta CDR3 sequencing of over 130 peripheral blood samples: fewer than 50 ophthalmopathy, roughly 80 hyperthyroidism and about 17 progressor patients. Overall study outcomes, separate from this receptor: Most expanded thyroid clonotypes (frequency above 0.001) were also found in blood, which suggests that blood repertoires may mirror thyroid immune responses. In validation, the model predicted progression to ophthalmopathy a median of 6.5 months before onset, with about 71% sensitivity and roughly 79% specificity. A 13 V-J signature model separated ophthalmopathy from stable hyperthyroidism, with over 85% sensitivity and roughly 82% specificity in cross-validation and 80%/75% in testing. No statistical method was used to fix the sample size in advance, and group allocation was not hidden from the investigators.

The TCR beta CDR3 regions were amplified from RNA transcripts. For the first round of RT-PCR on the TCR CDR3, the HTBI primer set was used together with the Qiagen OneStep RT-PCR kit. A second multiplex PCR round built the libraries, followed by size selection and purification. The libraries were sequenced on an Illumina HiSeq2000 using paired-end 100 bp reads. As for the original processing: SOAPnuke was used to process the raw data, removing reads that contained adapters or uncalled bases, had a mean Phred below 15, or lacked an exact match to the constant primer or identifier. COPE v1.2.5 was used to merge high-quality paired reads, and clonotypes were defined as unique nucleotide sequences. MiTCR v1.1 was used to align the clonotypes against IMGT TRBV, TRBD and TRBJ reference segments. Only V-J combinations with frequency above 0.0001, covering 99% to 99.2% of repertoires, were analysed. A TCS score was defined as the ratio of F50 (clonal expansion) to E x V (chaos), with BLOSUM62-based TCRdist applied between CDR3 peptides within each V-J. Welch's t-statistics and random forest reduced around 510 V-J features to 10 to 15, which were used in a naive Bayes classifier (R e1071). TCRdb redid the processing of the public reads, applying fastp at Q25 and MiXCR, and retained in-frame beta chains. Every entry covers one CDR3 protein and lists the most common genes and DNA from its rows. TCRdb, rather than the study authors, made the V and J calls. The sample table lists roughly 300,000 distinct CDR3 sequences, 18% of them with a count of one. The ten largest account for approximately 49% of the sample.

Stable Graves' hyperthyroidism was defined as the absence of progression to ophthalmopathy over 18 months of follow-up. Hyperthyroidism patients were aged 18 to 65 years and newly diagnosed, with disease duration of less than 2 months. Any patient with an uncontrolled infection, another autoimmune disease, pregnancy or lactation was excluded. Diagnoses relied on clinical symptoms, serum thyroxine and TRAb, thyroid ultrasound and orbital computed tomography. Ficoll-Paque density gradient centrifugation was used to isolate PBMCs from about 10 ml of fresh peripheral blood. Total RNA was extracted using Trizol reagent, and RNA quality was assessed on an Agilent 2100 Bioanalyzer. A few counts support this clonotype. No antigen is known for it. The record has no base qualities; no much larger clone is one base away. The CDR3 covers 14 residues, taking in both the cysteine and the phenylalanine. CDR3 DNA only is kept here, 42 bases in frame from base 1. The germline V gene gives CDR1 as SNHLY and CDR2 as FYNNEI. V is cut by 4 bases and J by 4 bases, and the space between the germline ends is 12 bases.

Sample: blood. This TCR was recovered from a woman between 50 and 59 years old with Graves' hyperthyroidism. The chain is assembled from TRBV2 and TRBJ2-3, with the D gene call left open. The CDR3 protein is CASSGVTSADTQYF. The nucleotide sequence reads TGTGCCAGCAGTGGGGTAACGAGCGCAGATACGCAGTATTTT.